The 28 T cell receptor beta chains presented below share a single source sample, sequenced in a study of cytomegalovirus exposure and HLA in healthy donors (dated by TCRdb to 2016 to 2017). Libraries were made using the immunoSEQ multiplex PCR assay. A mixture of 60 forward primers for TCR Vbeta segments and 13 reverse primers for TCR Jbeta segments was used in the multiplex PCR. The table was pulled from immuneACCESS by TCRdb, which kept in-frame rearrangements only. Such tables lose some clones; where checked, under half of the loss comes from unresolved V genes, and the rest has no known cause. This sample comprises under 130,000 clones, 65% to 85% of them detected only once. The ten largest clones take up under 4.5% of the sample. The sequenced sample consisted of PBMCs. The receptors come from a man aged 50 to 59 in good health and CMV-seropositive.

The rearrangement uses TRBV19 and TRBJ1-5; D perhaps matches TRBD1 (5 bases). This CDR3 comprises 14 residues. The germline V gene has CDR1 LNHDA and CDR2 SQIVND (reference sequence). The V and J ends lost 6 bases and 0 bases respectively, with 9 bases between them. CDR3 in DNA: TGTGCCAGTAGCCAGGGTTATAGCAATCAGCCCCAGCATTTT. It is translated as CASSQGYSNQPQHF.

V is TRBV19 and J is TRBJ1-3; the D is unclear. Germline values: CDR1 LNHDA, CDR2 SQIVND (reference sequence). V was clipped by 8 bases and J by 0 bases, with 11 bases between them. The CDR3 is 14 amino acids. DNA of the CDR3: TGTGCCAGTCTTCCCAGCGTCTCTGGAAACACCATATATTTT. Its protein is CASLPSVSGNTIYF.

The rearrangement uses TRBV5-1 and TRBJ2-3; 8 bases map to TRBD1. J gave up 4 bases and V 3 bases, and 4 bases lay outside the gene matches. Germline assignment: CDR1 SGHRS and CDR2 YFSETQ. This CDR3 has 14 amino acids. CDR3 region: CASSSGQGPDTQYF. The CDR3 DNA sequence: TGCGCCAGCAGCTCAGGACAGGGACCAGATACGCAGTATTTT.

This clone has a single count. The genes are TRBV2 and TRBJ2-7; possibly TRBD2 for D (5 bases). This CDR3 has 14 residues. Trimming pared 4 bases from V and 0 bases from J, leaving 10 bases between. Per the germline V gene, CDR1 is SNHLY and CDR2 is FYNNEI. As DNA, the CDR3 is TGTGCCAGCAGTGGCGGGCCTGTCTCCTACGAGCAGTACTTC. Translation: CASSGGPVSYEQYF.

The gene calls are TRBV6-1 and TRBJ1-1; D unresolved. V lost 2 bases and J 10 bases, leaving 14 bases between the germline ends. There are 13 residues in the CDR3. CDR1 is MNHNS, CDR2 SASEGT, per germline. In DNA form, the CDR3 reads TGTGCCAGCAGTGAATCTGGCCGGCCTAGAGCTTTCTTT. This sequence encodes CASSESGRPRAFF.

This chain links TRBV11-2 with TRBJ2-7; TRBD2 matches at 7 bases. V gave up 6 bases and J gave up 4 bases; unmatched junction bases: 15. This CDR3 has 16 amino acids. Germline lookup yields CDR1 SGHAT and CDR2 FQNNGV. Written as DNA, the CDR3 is TGTGCCAGCAGTTCCCTCAGCGGGATGGGTACGTACGAGCAGTACTTC. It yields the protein CASSSLSGMGTYEQYF. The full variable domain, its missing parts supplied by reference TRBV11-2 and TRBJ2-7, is EAGVAQSPRYKIIEKRQSVAFWCNPISGHATLYWYQQILGQGPKLLIQFQNNGVVDDSQLPKDRFSAERLKGVDSTLKIQPAKLEDSAVYLCASSSLSGMGTYEQYFGPGTRLTVT.

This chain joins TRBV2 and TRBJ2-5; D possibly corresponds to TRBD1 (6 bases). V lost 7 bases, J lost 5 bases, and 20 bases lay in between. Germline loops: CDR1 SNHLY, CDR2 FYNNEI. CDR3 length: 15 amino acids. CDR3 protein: CASTGWGGGGETQYF. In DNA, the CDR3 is TGTGCCAGCACGGGCTGGGGTGGGGGCGGGGAGACCCAGTACTTC.

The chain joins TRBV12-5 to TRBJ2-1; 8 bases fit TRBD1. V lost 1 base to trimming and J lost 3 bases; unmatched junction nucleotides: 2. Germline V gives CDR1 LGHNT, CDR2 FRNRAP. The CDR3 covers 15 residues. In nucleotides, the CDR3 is TGTGCTAGTGGTTTGGGGGGGACAGGCTACAATGAGCAGTTCTTC. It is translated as CASGLGGTGYNEQFF.

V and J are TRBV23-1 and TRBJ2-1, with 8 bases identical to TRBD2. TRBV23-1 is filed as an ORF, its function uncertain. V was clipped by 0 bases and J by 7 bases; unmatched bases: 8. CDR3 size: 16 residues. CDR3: CASSQSSSGILNEQFF. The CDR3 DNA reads TGCGCCAGCAGTCAATCGAGTAGCGGGATCCTAAATGAGCAGTTCTTC.

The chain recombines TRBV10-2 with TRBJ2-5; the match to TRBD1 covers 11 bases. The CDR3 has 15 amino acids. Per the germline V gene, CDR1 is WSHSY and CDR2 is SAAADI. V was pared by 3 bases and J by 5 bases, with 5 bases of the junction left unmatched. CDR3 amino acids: CASSDLDRGRETQYF. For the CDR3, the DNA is TGCGCCAGCAGTGACCTGGACAGGGGGCGGGAGACCCAGTACTTC.

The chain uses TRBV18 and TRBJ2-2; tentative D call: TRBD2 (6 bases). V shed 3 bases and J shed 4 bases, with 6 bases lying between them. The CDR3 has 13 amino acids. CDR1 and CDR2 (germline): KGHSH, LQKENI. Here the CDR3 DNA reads TGTGCCAGCTCACCTAGCGGCACCGGGGAGCTGTTTTTT. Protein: CASSPSGTGELFF. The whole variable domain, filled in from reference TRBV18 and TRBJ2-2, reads NAGVMQNPRHLVRRRGQEARLRCSPMKGHSHVYWYRQLPEEGLKFMVYLQKENIIDESGMPKERFSAEFPKEGPSILRIQQVVRGDSAAYFCASSPSGTGELFFGEGSRLTVL.

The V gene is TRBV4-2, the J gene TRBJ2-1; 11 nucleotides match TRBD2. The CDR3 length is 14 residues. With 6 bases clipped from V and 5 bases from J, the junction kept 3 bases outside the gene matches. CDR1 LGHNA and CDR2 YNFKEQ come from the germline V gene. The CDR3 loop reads CASRLAGAHNEQFF. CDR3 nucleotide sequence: TGTGCCAGCAGACTAGCGGGAGCCCACAATGAGCAGTTCTTC.

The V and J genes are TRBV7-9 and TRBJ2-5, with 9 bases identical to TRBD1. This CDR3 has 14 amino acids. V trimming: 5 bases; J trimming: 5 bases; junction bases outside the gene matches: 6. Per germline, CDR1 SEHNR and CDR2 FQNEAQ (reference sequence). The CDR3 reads CASSVNRGQETQYF. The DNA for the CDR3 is TGTGCCAGCAGCGTAAACAGGGGGCAGGAGACCCAGTACTTC.

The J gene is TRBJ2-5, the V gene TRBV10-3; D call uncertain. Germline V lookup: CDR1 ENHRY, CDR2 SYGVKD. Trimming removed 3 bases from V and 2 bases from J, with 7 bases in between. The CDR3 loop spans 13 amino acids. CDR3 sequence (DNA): TGTGCCATCAGTGAATTGAGTCAAGAGACCCAGTACTTC. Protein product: CAISELSQETQYF.

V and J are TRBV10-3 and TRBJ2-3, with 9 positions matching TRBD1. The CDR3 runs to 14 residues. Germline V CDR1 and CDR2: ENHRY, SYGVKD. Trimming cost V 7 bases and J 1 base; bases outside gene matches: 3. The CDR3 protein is CAITRTGGTDTQYF. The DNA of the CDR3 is TGTGCCATCACCAGGACAGGGGGCACAGATACGCAGTATTTT.

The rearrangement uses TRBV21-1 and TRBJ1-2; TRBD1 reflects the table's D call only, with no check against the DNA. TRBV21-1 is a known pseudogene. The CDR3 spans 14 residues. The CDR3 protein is CASGKGQGLYGYTF. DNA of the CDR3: TGTGCCAGCGGAAAGGGACAGGGGCTCTATGGCTACACCTTC.

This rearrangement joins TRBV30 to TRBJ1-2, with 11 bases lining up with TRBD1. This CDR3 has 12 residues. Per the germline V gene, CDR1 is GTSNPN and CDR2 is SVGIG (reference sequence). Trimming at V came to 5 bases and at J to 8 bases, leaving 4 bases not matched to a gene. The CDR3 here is CAWGQGAIGYTF. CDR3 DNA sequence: TGTGCCTGGGGACAGGGGGCTATAGGCTACACCTTC.

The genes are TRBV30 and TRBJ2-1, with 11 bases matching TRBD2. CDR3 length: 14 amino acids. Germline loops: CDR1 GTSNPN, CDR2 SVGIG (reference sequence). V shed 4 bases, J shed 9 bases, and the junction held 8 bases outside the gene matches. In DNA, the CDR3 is TGTGCCTGGAATAGGCTAGCGGGAGGTATTGAGCAGTTCTTC. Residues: CAWNRLAGGIEQFF.

CDR3 in amino acids: CAIGTGTSGPYEQYF. CDR3 DNA: TGTGCCATCGGAACCGGGACTAGCGGGCCCTACGAGCAGTACTTC. The chain joins TRBV28 to TRBJ2-7, with 12 bases identical to TRBD2. This CDR3 is built from 15 residues. The junction had 9 bases not matched to a gene; V was cut back by 10 bases and J by 2 bases. Germline-derived CDR1 and CDR2 are MDHEN and SYDVKM. The whole variable domain, filled in from reference TRBV28 and TRBJ2-7, reads DVKVTQSSRYLVKRTGEKVFLECVQDMDHENMFWYRQDPGLGLRLIYFSYDVKMKEKGDIPEGYSVSREKKERFSLILESASTNQTSMYLCAIGTGTSGPYEQYFGPGTRLTVT.

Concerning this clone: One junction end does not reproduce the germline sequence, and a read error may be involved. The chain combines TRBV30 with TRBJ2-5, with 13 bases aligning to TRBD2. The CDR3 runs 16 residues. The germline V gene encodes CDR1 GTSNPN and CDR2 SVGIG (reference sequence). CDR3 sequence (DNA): TGTGCCGGGAGAACAGGGACTAGCGGGAAGGGAGAGACCCAGTACTTC. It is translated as CAGRTGTSGKGETQYF.

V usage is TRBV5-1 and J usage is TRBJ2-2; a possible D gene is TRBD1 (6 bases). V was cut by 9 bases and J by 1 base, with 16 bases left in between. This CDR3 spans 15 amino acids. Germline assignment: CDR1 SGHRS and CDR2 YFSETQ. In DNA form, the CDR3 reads TGCGCCACCTCACAGGGTCCCATGAACACCGGGGAGCTGTTTTTT. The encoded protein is CATSQGPMNTGELFF.

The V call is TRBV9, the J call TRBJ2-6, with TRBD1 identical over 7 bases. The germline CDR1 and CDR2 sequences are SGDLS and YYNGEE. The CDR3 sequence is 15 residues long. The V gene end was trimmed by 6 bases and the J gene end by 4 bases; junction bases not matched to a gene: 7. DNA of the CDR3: TGTGCCAGCACCGAGGGGGCGCTGGGGGCCAACGTCCTGACTTTC. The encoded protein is CASTEGALGANVLTF.

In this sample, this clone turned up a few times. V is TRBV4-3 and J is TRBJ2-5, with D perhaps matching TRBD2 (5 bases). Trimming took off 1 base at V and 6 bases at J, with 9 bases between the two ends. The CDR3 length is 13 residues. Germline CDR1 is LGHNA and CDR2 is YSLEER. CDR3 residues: CASSQVGSQTQYF. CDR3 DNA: TGCGCCAGCAGCCAAGTGGGGAGCCAGACCCAGTACTTC.

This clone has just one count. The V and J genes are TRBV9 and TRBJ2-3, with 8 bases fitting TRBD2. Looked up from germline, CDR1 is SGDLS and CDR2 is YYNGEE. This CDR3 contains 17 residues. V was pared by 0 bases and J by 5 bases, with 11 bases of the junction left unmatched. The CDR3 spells CASSVGSGGVRGDTQYF. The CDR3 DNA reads TGTGCCAGCAGCGTAGGGTCCGGGGGGGTCCGGGGAGATACGCAGTATTTT. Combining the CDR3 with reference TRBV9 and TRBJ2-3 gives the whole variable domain DSGVTQTPKHLITATGQRVTLRCSPRSGDLSVYWYQQSLDQGLQFLIQYYNGEERAKGNILERFSAQQFPDLHSELNLSSLELGDSALYFCASSVGSGGVRGDTQYFGPGTRLTVL.

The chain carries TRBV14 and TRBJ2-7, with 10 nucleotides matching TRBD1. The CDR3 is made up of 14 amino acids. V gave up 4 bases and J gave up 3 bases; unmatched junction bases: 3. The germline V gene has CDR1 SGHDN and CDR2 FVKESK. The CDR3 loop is CASSRRDRGYEQYF. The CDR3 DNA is TGTGCCAGCAGCCGCCGGGACAGGGGCTACGAGCAGTACTTC.

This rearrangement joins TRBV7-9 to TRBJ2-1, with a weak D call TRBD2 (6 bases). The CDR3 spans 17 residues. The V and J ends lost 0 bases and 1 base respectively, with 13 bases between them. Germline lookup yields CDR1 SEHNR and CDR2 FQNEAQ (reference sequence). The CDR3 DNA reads TGTGCCAGCAGCTTAGCACGGGGGTCCGGTTCCTACAATGAGCAGTTCTTC. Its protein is CASSLARGSGSYNEQFF.

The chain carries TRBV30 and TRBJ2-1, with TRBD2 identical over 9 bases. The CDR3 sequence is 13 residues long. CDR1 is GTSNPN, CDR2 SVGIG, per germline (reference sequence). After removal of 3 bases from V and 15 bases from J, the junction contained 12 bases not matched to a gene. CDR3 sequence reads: CAWRPSGAHGLFF. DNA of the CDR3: TGTGCCTGGAGACCTAGCGGGGCCCACGGTCTGTTCTTC.

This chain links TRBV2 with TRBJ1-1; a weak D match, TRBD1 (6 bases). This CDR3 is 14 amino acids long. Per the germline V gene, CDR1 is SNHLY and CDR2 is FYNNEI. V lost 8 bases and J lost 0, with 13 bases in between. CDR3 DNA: TGTGCCAGCTCCATCGACAGGATGAACACTGAAGCTTTCTTT. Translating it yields CASSIDRMNTEAFF.